These T cell receptor beta chains were read from a single sample in a study of T cell repertoires in cytomegalovirus infection. Via MiXCR, TCRdb re-called the reads, giving one row per CDR3 protein. The table records around 530,000 distinct CDR3 sequences, about 30% of them present only once. Source material: PBMCs. The receptor source for this set is a human donor in good health (CMV status not recorded). Some clones in this sample may be carry-over from other donors' samples. Each CDR3 is given with its conserved first and last residue. D genes are given only for firm matches. For some rows the clone size is stated as once, few or many, or as a class when expanded; others skip it.

>many|TRBD1|TRBJ2-7|TRBV28
CASSLGDRAYEQYF
TGTGCCAGCAGTTTAGGGGACAGGGCCTACGAGCAGTACTTC
>many|TRBD2|TRBJ2-1|TRBV11-2
CASSLTLAGGQWEQFF
TGTGCCAGCAGCCTGACTCTAGCGGGAGGGCAGTGGGAGCAGTTCTTC
>-|TRBD1|TRBJ1-4|TRBV7-9
CASSSTGGTNEKLFF
TGTGCCAGCAGCTCTACAGGGGGCACTAATGAAAAACTGTTTTTT
>-|TRBD1|TRBJ2-1|TRBV6-5
CASSYGQGASNEQFF
TGTGCCAGCAGTTACGGGCAGGGGGCGAGCAATGAGCAGTTCTTC
>-|TRBD1|TRBJ1-2|TRBV27
CTSSLAGTGVGYTF
TGTACCAGCAGTTTAGCCGGGACAGGGGTTGGCTACACCTTC
>-|TRBD1|TRBJ2-2|TRBV28
CASRPGTGYTGELFF
TGTGCCAGCAGACCCGGGACAGGTTACACCGGGGAGCTGTTTTTT
>many|-|TRBJ2-1|TRBV7-9
CASSYDEQFF
TGTGCCAGCAGCTACGATGAGCAGTTCTTC
>few|-|TRBJ2-5|TRBV7-6
CASSPDKGGQETQYF
TGTGCCAGCAGCCCTGACAAGGGGGGCCAAGAGACCCAGTACTTC
>-|TRBD1|TRBJ1-1|TRBV28
CASGTGRTEAFF
TGTGCCAGCGGGACAGGTAGAACTGAAGCTTTCTTT
>-|-|TRBJ1-1|TRBV4-3
CASSQGGHTEAFF
TGCGCCAGCAGCCAAGGGGGCCACACTGAAGCTTTCTTT
>-|-|TRBJ1-5|TRBV19
CASSTEDSFNQPQHF
TGTGCCAGTAGCACAGAGGACAGTTTCAATCAGCCCCAGCATTTT
>many|-|TRBJ1-1|TRBV7-8
CASSLRGSVMNTEAFF
TGTGCCAGCAGCCTAAGGGGGTCAGTCATGAACACTGAAGCTTTCTTT
>-|-|TRBJ1-1|TRBV7-3
CASSLGDKGNF
TGTGCCAGCAGCTTAGGAGACAAGGGAAACTTT
>-|TRBD2|TRBJ2-1|TRBV5-1
CASSLELRGYNEQFF
TGCGCCAGCAGCTTGGAATTGCGGGGGTACAATGAGCAGTTCTTC
>-|-|TRBJ2-3|TRBV20-1
CSGSGRGLTDTQYF
TGCAGTGGCAGCGGGCGGGGACTCACAGATACGCAGTATTTT
>-|-|TRBJ2-5|TRBV6-2/TRBV6-3
CASKTQETQYF
TGTGCCAGCAAGACCCAAGAGACCCAGTACTTC
>few|-|TRBJ1-5|TRBV6-5
CASRPQGEDSNQPQHF
TGTGCCAGCAGGCCCCAGGGCGAAGATAGCAATCAGCCCCAGCATTTT
>few|TRBD1|TRBJ2-1|TRBV7-2
CASSPGDSFNEQFF
TGTGCCAGCAGCCCAGGGGACAGTTTTAATGAGCAGTTCTTC
>many|TRBD1|TRBJ2-2|TRBV7-6
CASSTRDRGTGELFF
TGTGCCAGCAGCACCCGGGACAGGGGGACCGGGGAGCTGTTTTTT
>few|-|TRBJ1-6|TRBV12-3/TRBV12-4
CASSNGRNSPLHF
TGTGCCAGCAGCAACGGACGGAATTCACCCCTCCACTTT
>-|TRBD1|TRBJ2-5|TRBV3-1
CASNPGQGTQETQYF
TGTGCCAGCAACCCGGGACAGGGGACCCAAGAGACCCAGTACTTC
>few|-|TRBJ2-3|TRBV6-5
CASSYGRGRTDTQYF
TGTGCCAGCAGTTACGGACGGGGGCGCACAGATACGCAGTATTTT
>-|-|TRBJ2-7|TRBV6-1
CASSFTRQSHSYEQYF
TGTGCCAGCAGTTTCACCAGGCAGAGCCATTCCTACGAGCAGTACTTC
>many|-|TRBJ2-1|TRBV7-6
CASSLAYGNDNEQFF
TGTGCCAGCAGCTTAGCGTACGGCAACGACAATGAGCAGTTCTTC
>-|-|TRBJ2-7|TRBV6-2/TRBV6-3
CASHDSYEQYF
TGTGCCAGTCATGACTCCTACGAGCAGTACTTC
>few|-|TRBJ2-1|TRBV7-9
CASSLGRIGGDHNEQFF
TGTGCCAGCAGCCTCGGGAGAATCGGAGGAGACCACAATGAGCAGTTCTTC
>-|TRBD2|TRBJ2-2|TRBV2
CARLLAGERNTGELFF
TGTGCCAGATTACTAGCGGGAGAGAGAAACACCGGGGAGCTGTTTTTT
>few|-|TRBJ2-6|TRBV7-9
CASSLRQSGANVLTF
TGTGCCAGCAGCTTAAGGCAGTCTGGGGCCAACGTCCTGACTTTC
>-|-|TRBJ2-2|TRBV6-2/TRBV6-3
CASSYGHSNTGELFF
TGTGCCAGCAGTTATGGGCACTCGAACACCGGGGAGCTGTTTTTT
>-|TRBD2|TRBJ2-5|TRBV19
CASRHAAGGSETQYF
TGTGCCAGTAGGCACGCGGCGGGAGGGTCGGAGACCCAGTACTTC
>many|-|TRBJ2-7|TRBV7-2
CASSLEDEQYF
TGTGCCAGCAGCTTAGAAGACGAGCAGTACTTC
>-|-|TRBJ2-1|TRBV4-2
CASSQVGTRAYNEQFF
TGTGCCAGCAGCCAAGTTGGTACTAGAGCCTACAATGAGCAGTTCTTC
>few|TRBD2|TRBJ2-7|TRBV27
CASSLSRTSGRAKILYF
TGTGCCAGCAGTTTATCCCGGACTAGCGGGAGGGCCAAGATCCTGTACTTC
>-|TRBD2|TRBJ2-3|TRBV29-1
CSVLSSGKFADTQYF
TGCAGCGTTTTGTCTAGCGGGAAGTTCGCAGATACGCAGTATTTT
>few|-|TRBJ2-5|TRBV11-3
CASSLVPAIQETQYF
TGTGCCAGCAGCTTAGTCCCAGCCATTCAAGAGACCCAGTACTTC
>-|-|TRBJ1-2|TRBV5-6
CASSLVQSGNYGYTF
TGTGCCAGCAGCTTGGTCCAGAGCGGGAACTATGGCTACACCTTC
>few|-|TRBJ2-6|TRBV28
CASSFGLGLSGANVLTF
TGTGCCAGCAGTTTCGGCCTGGGGCTCTCTGGGGCCAACGTCCTGACTTTC
>many|-|TRBJ2-7|TRBV28
CASSLLVYEQYF
TGTGCCAGCAGTTTATTAGTCTACGAGCAGTACTTC
>-|-|TRBJ2-1|TRBV27
CASRLGGRLIYNEQFF
TGTGCCAGCAGACTTGGGGGCAGACTAATCTACAATGAGCAGTTCTTC
>-|-|TRBJ1-5|TRBV19
CASSIGRDREPQHF
TGTGCCAGTAGTATTGGGAGAGACCGGGAGCCCCAGCATTTT
>many|-|TRBJ2-1|TRBV7-2
CASRTTGTPKGGEQFF
TGTGCCAGCAGAACCACCGGGACTCCTAAAGGAGGTGAGCAGTTCTTC
>few|TRBD2|TRBJ2-3|TRBV7-3
CASSVLGLVEGTDTQYF
TGTGCCAGCAGCGTACTCGGACTAGTCGAGGGCACAGATACGCAGTATTTT
>-|TRBD2|TRBJ2-2|TRBV11-3
CASSEGGTFLAGRTGELFF
TGTGCCAGCAGCGAAGGCGGCACCTTCCTAGCGGGCAGAACCGGGGAGCTGTTTTTT
>-|TRBD1|TRBJ2-2|TRBV25-1
CASSESWTGNTGELFF
TGTGCCAGCAGTGAATCCTGGACAGGGAACACCGGGGAGCTGTTTTTT
>-|TRBD2|TRBJ2-3|TRBV6-8
CASTRLAGYTDTQYF
TGTGCCAGCACCAGACTAGCGGGATACACAGATACGCAGTATTTT
>-|-|TRBJ1-5|TRBV6-1
CASSYVQANQPQHF
TGTGCCAGCAGTTACGTTCAGGCTAATCAGCCCCAGCATTTT
>few|TRBD1|TRBJ2-3|TRBV12-3/TRBV12-4
CASSDNRDRSDTQYF
TGTGCCAGCAGTGATAACCGGGACAGGTCAGATACGCAGTATTTT
>-|-|TRBJ2-1|TRBV12-3/TRBV12-4
CASTGWEDNEQFF
TGTGCCAGCACAGGGTGGGAGGACAATGAGCAGTTCTTC
>-|TRBD1|TRBJ1-3|TRBV30
CACPGTGQGNTIYF
TGTGCCTGCCCCGGGACAGGGCAAGGAAACACCATATATTTT
>-|-|TRBJ1-3|TRBV4-2
CASSQEGNTGNTIYF
TGTGCCAGCAGCCAAGAGGGTAATACTGGAAACACCATATATTTT
>-|-|TRBJ2-5|TRBV27
CASSFRRSQTQYF
TGTGCCAGCAGTTTCCGCCGGTCACAGACCCAGTACTTC
>-|-|TRBJ1-1|TRBV4-1
CASSHQGNVNTEAFF
TGCGCCAGCAGCCACCAGGGAAATGTGAACACTGAAGCTTTCTTT
>few|-|TRBJ1-1|TRBV6-5
CASSYVGVGGTEAFF
TGTGCCAGCAGTTACGTCGGGGTCGGCGGCACTGAAGCTTTCTTT
>-|-|TRBJ1-2|TRBV6-6
CASSYVSTEGYTF
TGTGCCAGCAGTTACGTCTCCACAGAGGGCTACACCTTC
>few|TRBD2|TRBJ2-1|TRBV7-9
CASSSLPGLAGNNEQFF
TGTGCCAGCAGCTCCCTTCCAGGACTAGCGGGGAACAATGAGCAGTTCTTC
>-|-|TRBJ2-2|TRBV7-8
CASSLEQLTGELFF
TGTGCCAGCAGCTTAGAACAGCTCACCGGGGAGCTGTTTTTT
>-|TRBD2|TRBJ2-3|TRBV19
CASSIDRAGLRSKTDTQYF
TGTGCCAGTAGTATAGACCGAGCGGGACTCCGCAGCAAGACAGATACGCAGTATTTT
>few|-|TRBJ2-1|TRBV19
CASSMGPSPGNEQFF
TGTGCCAGTAGTATGGGTCCCTCTCCTGGCAATGAGCAGTTCTTC
>few|-|TRBJ1-4|TRBV5-1
CASSLEAGVREKLFF
TGCGCCAGCAGCTTGGAGGCAGGGGTGAGAGAAAAACTGTTTTTT
>many|TRBD2|TRBJ2-7|TRBV7-9
CASSLSSGALTYEQYF
TGTGCCAGCAGCCTATCTAGCGGAGCTCTTACCTACGAGCAGTACTTC